These 5 T cell receptor beta chains originate from one sample sequenced in a study of neurological immune-mediated disorders. From the 5' RACE reads, TCRdb called clonotypes with MiXCR, one entry per CDR3 protein. Among roughly 75,000 distinct CDR3 sequences, about 2.5% were seen once, and the ten largest hold around 1.1%. Sequenced sample: PBMCs. These receptors all stem from a woman aged 25 to 39 with multiple sclerosis.

This clonotype showed up many times. The DNA of the CDR3 is TGTGCCAGCAGGGCCGATGGGATTGAGCAGTTCTTC. It codes for CASRADGIEQFF. This rearrangement joins TRBV6-1 to TRBJ2-1; D is undetermined. Looked up from germline, CDR1 is MNHNS and CDR2 is SASEGT. The CDR3 runs to 12 residues. The V end was cut by 6 bases, the J end by 9 bases, with 12 bases between.

There are many counts of this clonotype. The V gene is TRBV20-1, the J gene TRBJ1-1, with TRBD1 matching over 11 bases. CDR3 length equals 16 residues. Germline CDR1 and CDR2: DFQATT and SNEGSKA (reference sequence). Trimming cost V 3 bases and J 5 bases; bases outside gene matches: 11. CDR3 sequence reads: CSARAGDRGFGTEAFF. The CDR3 nucleotides read TGCAGTGCTAGGGCTGGGGACAGGGGGTTTGGTACTGAAGCTTTCTTT.

Ten or more counts support this clonotype. The chain recombines TRBV7-3 with TRBJ2-1; D tentatively reads TRBD1 or TRBD2 (5 bases each). Per the germline V gene, CDR1 is SGHTA and CDR2 is FQGTGA. V was trimmed by 2 bases and J by 12 bases, leaving 11 bases between them. CDR3 length equals 12 residues. The CDR3 DNA is TGTGCCAGCAGCTTAGCGAATGGGGGGCAGTTCTTC. Its protein product is CASSLANGGQFF.

This clonotype was recorded at least ten times. The chain recombines TRBV5-5 with TRBJ1-4; no clear D. CDR1 and CDR2 (germline): SGHKS, YYEKEE (reference sequence). This CDR3 region has 15 residues. V lost 6 bases, J lost 3 bases, and 15 bases lay in between. The CDR3 is CASTPGQSANEKLFF. The CDR3 bases are TGTGCCAGCACCCCCGGGCAGTCTGCTAATGAAAAACTGTTTTTT. Drawing the rest from reference TRBV5-5 and TRBJ1-4, the complete variable domain is DAGVTQSPTHLIKTRGQQVTLRCSPISGHKSVSWYQQVLGQGPQFIFQYYEKEERGRGNFPDRFSARQFPNYSSELNVNALLLGDSALYLCASTPGQSANEKLFFGSGTQLSVL.

This clonotype was seen many times. The chain has TRBV20-1 and TRBJ2-5, with D uncertain. The CDR3 contains 17 residues. V was clipped by 1 base and J by 3 bases, with 21 bases between them. Germline V gene data show CDR1 as DFQATT and CDR2 as SNEGSKA (reference sequence). The CDR3 DNA is TGCAGTGCTAGAGTTTACCCACGGGCCAGTTCAAAAGAGACCCAGTACTTC. The encoded protein is CSARVYPRASSKETQYF.